This T cell receptor (beta chain) was sequenced during a study of beta chain features in type 1 diabetes. Regarding the study as a whole: Within patients, naive, central memory and Treg TCRB repertoires seemed more similar than within healthy donors. Fewer insertions but more deletions were seen at VDJ junctions in type 1 diabetes patients. Shortening that was moderate but significant affected the TCRB CDR3s of Type 1 diabetes patients in all four CD4+ subsets.

Trimming pared 2 bases from V and 1 base from J, leaving 11 bases between. The germline gives CDR1 GTSNPN, CDR2 SVGIG (reference sequence). This CDR3 has 14 amino acids. Concerning this clone itself: As yet, its antigen is unknown.

Via the markers CD45RO/CCR7/CD25/CD127/CD95/CD27, stem cell-like memory, regulatory, central memory and naive CD4+ cells were sorted. TCRB transcripts that were expressed got sequenced, as all of the isolated RNA had been reverse transcribed. Assay: immunoSEQ multiplex PCR; the TCRdb copy retains only in-frame clones and omits some. The sample lists 300,000 to 450,000 clones; 20% were seen once. This clonotype was obtained from a woman aged 18 to 35 in good health. V and J are TRBV30 and TRBJ2-5, with D perhaps matching TRBD2 (6 bases). The sequenced sample consisted of naive CD4+ T cells from blood. CDR3 sequence (DNA): TGTGCCTGGAGTCGGAGGGTTACCCAAGAGACCCAGTACTTC. Amino acid sequence: CAWSRRVTQETQYF.